The clone carrying this T cell receptor beta chain was seen only a few times. What it binds is not known. As part of library construction, unique molecular identifiers were attached to individual cDNA molecules. TCRdb re-called the 5' RACE reads with MiXCR, one entry per CDR3 protein. This sample carries some 87,000 distinct CDR3 sequences, about 13% of them seen once, and the ten largest clones take approximately 1.1%. This specimen belongs to a study of early T cells in non-severe SARS-CoV-2 infection. About the study: Sequenced material consisted of bulk RNA (from unsorted whole blood), and chains were unpaired.

The V gene lost 1 base and the J gene lost 7 bases, with 19 bases spanning the gap. The CDR3 runs 17 residues. Germline CDR1 reads SGHVS; CDR2 reads FQNEAQ. Broader study findings: Lookups in VDJdb leaned toward anti-spike CD8 responses and missed private and CD4 specificities.

This chain connects TRBV7-8 to TRBJ1-4, with D perhaps matching TRBD1 (6 bases). The receptor comes from an adult who was a healthcare worker with PCR-confirmed SARS-CoV-2 infection or an uninfected control (not recorded which). Sample: whole blood. The CDR3 DNA sequence: TGTGCCAGCAGCTTAGTACAGGGAAGGAGTAGGAGTGAAAAACTGTTTTTT. Translated: CASSLVQGRSRSEKLFF.